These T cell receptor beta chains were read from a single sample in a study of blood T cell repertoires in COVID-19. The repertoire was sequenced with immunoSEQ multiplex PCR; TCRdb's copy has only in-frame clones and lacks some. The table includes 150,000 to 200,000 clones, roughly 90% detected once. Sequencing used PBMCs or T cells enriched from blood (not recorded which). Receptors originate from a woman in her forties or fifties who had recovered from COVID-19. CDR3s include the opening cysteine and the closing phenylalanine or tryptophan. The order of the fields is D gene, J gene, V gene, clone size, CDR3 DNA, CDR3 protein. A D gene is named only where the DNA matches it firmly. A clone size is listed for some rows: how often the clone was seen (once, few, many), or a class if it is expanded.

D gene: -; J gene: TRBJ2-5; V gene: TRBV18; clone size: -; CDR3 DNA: TGTGCCAGCTCATCCAGGGGAGGGGAGACCCAGTACTTC; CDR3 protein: CASSSRGGETQYF
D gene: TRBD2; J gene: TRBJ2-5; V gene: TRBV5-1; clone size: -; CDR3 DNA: TGCGCCAGCAGCCTACCCCTGGGGACTAGCGGGGAGACCCAGTACTTC; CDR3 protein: CASSLPLGTSGETQYF
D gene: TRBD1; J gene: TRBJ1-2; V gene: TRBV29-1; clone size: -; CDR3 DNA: TGCAGCGGTACAGGGGGCTCCAACTATGGCTACACCTTC; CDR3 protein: CSGTGGSNYGYTF
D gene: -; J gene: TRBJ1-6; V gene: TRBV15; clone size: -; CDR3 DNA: TGTGCCACCAGCAGAGAAGGGGTTGTTAATTCACCCCTCCACTTT; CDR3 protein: CATSREGVVNSPLHF
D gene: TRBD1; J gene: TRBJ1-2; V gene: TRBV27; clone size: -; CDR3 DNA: TGTGCCAGCAGTTTTAGGGGCCGACAGGGTGGAGGCTATGGCTACACCTTC; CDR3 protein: CASSFRGRQGGGYGYTF
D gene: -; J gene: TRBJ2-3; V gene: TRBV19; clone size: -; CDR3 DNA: TGTGCCAGTAGTATACAGGGGGATACGCAGTATTTT; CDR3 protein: CASSIQGDTQYF
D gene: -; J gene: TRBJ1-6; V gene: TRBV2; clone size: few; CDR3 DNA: TGTGCCAGCAGAGCAAACGGACAGCAGAATTCACCCCTCCACTTT; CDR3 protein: CASRANGQQNSPLHF
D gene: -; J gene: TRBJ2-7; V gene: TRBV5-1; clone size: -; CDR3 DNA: TGCGCCAGCAGCTTGGGCAGCGCATCCTACGAGCAGTACTTC; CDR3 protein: CASSLGSASYEQYF
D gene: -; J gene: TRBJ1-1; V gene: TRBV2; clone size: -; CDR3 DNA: TGTGCCAGCATTGGGCAGGCTAACACTGAAGCTTTCTTT; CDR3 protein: CASIGQANTEAFF
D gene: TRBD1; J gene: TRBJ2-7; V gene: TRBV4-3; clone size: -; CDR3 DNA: TGCGCCAGCAGCCACAGACAGGGGGGGAGCTCCTACGAGCAGTACTTC; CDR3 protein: CASSHRQGGSSYEQYF
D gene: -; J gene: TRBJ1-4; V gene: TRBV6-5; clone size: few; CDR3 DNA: TGTGCCAGCAGTTACTCGGAAGCGGGGGGTGAAAAACTGTTTTTT; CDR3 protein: CASSYSEAGGEKLFF
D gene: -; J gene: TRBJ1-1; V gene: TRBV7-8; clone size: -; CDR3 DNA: TGTGCCAGCAGCCATAAACGGGGGAACACTGAAGCTTTCTTT; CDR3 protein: CASSHKRGNTEAFF
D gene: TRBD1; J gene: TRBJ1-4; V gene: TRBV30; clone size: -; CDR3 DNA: TGTGCCTGGAGTGGAGGGGGCGGAAAGGAAAAACTGTTTTTT; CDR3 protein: CAWSGGGGKEKLFF
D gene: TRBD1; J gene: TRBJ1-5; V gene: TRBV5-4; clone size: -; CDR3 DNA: TGTGCCAGCAGCTATGGGGGACAGCTTAGCAATCAGCCCCAGCATTTT; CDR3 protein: CASSYGGQLSNQPQHF
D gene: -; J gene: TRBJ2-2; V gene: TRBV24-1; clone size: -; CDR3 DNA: TGTGCCACCAGTGATCACCCTGACAGGGAGGCCGGGGAGCTGTTTTTT; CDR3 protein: CATSDHPDREAGELFF
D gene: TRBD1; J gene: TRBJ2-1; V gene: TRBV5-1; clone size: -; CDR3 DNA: TGCGCCAGCAGCTTGGAGGGGGACAGATACAATGAGCAGTTCTTC; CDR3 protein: CASSLEGDRYNEQFF
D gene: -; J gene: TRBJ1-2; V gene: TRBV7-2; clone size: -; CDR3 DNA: TGTGCCAGCAGCTTAAGGGGTAGGGACTATGGCTACACCTTC; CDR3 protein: CASSLRGRDYGYTF
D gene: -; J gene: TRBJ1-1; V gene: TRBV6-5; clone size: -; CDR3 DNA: TGTGCCAGCAGTTATAAGGGACACCCGAACACTGAAGCTTTCTTT; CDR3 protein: CASSYKGHPNTEAFF
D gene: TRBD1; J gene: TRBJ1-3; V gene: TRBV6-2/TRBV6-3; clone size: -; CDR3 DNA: TGTGCCAGCAGTTCCCCCGGGACAGATGGAAACACCATATATTTT; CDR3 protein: CASSSPGTDGNTIYF
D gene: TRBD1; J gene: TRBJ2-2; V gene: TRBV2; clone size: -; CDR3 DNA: TGTGCCAGCAGTTACAGGGGGGACCCGAACACCGGGGAGCTGTTTTTT; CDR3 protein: CASSYRGDPNTGELFF
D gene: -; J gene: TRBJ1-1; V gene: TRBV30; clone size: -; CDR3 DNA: TGTGCCTGGAGTCCGTGGAACACTGAAGCTTTCTTT; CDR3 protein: CAWSPWNTEAFF
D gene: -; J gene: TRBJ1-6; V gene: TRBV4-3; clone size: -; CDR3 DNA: TGCGCCAGCAGCCAAGGAACGGGGTTTAATTCACCCCTCCACTTT; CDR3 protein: CASSQGTGFNSPLHF
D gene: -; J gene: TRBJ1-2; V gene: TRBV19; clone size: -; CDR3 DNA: TGTGCCAGTAGTGGAGGCGGAGCTAACTATGGCTACACCTTC; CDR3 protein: CASSGGGANYGYTF
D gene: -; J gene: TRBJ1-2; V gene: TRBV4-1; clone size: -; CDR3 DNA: TGCGCCAGCAGCCAAGCGGACAGCCCCGGCATAGTCTATGGCTACACCTTC; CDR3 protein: CASSQADSPGIVYGYTF
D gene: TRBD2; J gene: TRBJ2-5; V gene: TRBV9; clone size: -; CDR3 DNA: TGTGCCAGCAGCGTAGGTAATAGCGGGGGCCTCCAAGAGACCCAGTACTTC; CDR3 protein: CASSVGNSGGLQETQYF